This T cell receptor beta chain was recorded in a study of cytomegalovirus exposure and HLA in healthy donors. Germline CDR1 is PRHDT and CDR2 is FYEKMQ (reference sequence). The CDR3 is made up of 14 amino acids. The V segment lost 1 base and the J segment 7 bases; nucleotides outside the gene matches: 4. Primers for the PCR totalled 60 Vbeta and 13 Jbeta. Data came from immunoSEQ multiplex PCR; TCRdb stores just in-frame clones and leaves some out. This sample yields 200,000 to 250,000 clones, of which around 89% are seen a single time; roughly 1% belongs to the top ten. Sequencing was done on a sample of PBMCs. V usage is TRBV13 and J usage is TRBJ2-1, with 7 bases that match TRBD2. The sequence was collected from a woman between 18 and 30 years old in good health and CMV-seronegative. CDR3 amino acids: CASSLVSGRNEQFF. The CDR3 bases are TGTGCCAGCAGCTTAGTTAGCGGGCGTAATGAGCAGTTCTTC.